Here is one T cell receptor beta chain with its context. This entry comes from a study of low-dose radiotherapy and immunotherapy resistance in tumors. Study context: Intravenous administration to patients comprised nivolumab at 240 mg every two weeks and ipilimumab at 1 mg/kg every six weeks. Aspirin 300 mg, taken orally and daily, was given to patients for four cycles from cycle 1 day 1.

Priming of first-strand cDNA relied on TRAV- and TRBV-specific primers (covering alpha and beta chains). It was with a constant-region primer and a V-primer adapter that TCRs were amplified over approximately 18 PCR cycles. TCRdb ran MiXCR on the reads and lists one entry per CDR3 protein. The sample yields some 85,000 distinct CDR3 sequences, approximately 17% seen once. The germline V gene encodes CDR1 SNHLY and CDR2 FYNNEI. The trim removed 4 bases at V and 5 bases at J, leaving 9 bases unmatched. This CDR3 is 15 amino acids long. As to time point: before trial treatment. The treatment that donors received included nivolumab, ipilimumab, aspirin, low-dose cyclophosphamide and low-dose radiotherapy.

The V gene is TRBV2, the J gene TRBJ2-7; 9 positions match TRBD1. The specimen comprised PBMCs, sampled before treatment. This sequence originates from a male donor with prostate cancer. The CDR3, as DNA: TGTGCCAGCAGTGCTACAGGGGGCACTCGGGACGAGCAGTACTTC. Its protein is CASSATGGTRDEQYF.